Listed below are T cell receptor beta chains from one sample, sequenced in a study of spatial heterogeneity in lung cancer. TCRdb re-called the 5' RACE reads through MiXCR, storing one row per CDR3 protein. The sample lists 35,000 to 55,000 distinct CDR3 sequences, approximately 7% occurring once. The input for sequencing was PBMCs, taken at surgery. The receptors were sampled from a female donor with early-stage non-small cell lung cancer. Both conserved end residues are part of each CDR3. A D gene is named only where the DNA matches it firmly. Where a row states a size, it is once, few, many or the class of an expanded clone; other rows omit it.

>-|-|TRBJ1-6|TRBV4-2
TGTGCCAGCAGCCAAGATCCGGGGCTAGATAATTCACCCCTCCACTTT
CASSQDPGLDNSPLHF
>-|few|TRBJ2-5|TRBV11-3
TGTGCCAGCAGCTTGGAGGGCAGGGGCGAGACCCAGTACTTC
CASSLEGRGETQYF
>-|few|TRBJ1-3|TRBV12-3/TRBV12-4
TGTGCCAGCGATGCCACGGGGCCTGGAAACACCATATATTTT
CASDATGPGNTIYF
>-|-|TRBJ2-5|TRBV5-1
TGCGCCAGCAGCCCCTCGGCGTTGGAGACCCAGTACTTC
CASSPSALETQYF
>-|few|TRBJ2-7|TRBV6-5
TGTGCCAGCAGTTTGGACGGGCAATCATACGAGCAGTACTTC
CASSLDGQSYEQYF
>-|-|TRBJ2-5|TRBV19
TGTGCCAGTAGTTACGAGGGGCAGGAAGAGACCCAGTACTTC
CASSYEGQEETQYF
>-|few|TRBJ1-3|TRBV4-1
TGCGCCAGCAGCCAAGAGGCTCCCTCTGGAAACACCATATATTTT
CASSQEAPSGNTIYF
>-|-|TRBJ2-3|TRBV10-1
TGCGCCAGCAGTGAGTGGGGGGATACGCAGTATTTT
CASSEWGDTQYF
>TRBD2|many|TRBJ2-7|TRBV3-1
TGTGCCAGCAGCGGAAGCGGGGGGTACTACGAGCAGTACTTC
CASSGSGGYYEQYF
>-|few|TRBJ1-1|TRBV7-9
TGTGCCAGCAGCCCCAGTAATTCTAACACTGAAGCTTTCTTT
CASSPSNSNTEAFF
>-|many|TRBJ1-1|TRBV20-1
TGCAGTGCTGATCCCGGGGGGAGCACTGAAGCTTTCTTT
CSADPGGSTEAFF
>-|few|TRBJ1-1|TRBV6-5
TGTGCCAGCAGTTACCGGGGGGGGACGGTAACTGAAGCTTTCTTT
CASSYRGGTVTEAFF
>-|many|TRBJ1-2|TRBV11-2
TGTGCCAGCAGCTTAAACCCTCGCGACTATGGCTACACCTTC
CASSLNPRDYGYTF
>-|many|TRBJ1-5|TRBV10-3
TGTGCCATCAGTGAGTTTGCGGAACATAGCAATCAGCCCCAGCATTTT
CAISEFAEHSNQPQHF
>TRBD1|many|TRBJ1-1|TRBV5-1
TGCGCCAGCAGCTTGGGGGGACAGGCCCCTACCAAAGCTTTCTTT
CASSLGGQAPTKAFF
>TRBD1|-|TRBJ2-7|TRBV7-8
TGTGCCAGCAGCTTAGCCACCGGGACAGTCAATTACGAGCAGTACTTC
CASSLATGTVNYEQYF
>TRBD2|many|TRBJ2-5|TRBV7-3
TGTGCCAGCAGCTTAAACGGGGGGGCGATGGAGACCCAGTACTTC
CASSLNGGAMETQYF
>-|many|TRBJ2-3|TRBV12-3/TRBV12-4
TGTGCCAGCAGTTTTGGGGGAGATACGCAGTATTTT
CASSFGGDTQYF
>-|many|TRBJ2-3|TRBV29-1
TGCAGCGTTGAAGGTGGCACGGGGGACGACGATACGCAGTATTTT
CSVEGGTGDDDTQYF
>-|many|TRBJ1-6|TRBV6-5
TGTGCCAGCTCACACAGGGTAGATTCACCCCTCCACTTT
CASSHRVDSPLHF
>TRBD1|many|TRBJ1-6|TRBV4-1
TGCGCCAGCAGTCTGGGACAGGGGTATTCACCCCTCCACTTT
CASSLGQGYSPLHF
>-|-|TRBJ1-3|TRBV9
TGTGCCAGCAGCGGACCCAGGGGCTACTCTGGAAACACCATATATTTT
CASSGPRGYSGNTIYF
>TRBD2|-|TRBJ2-3|TRBV4-1
TGCGCCAGCAGCCAACCGAAACTAGCGGGGGGCCAAGGGGATACGCAGTATTTT
CASSQPKLAGGQGDTQYF
>-|few|TRBJ2-3|TRBV7-3
TGTGCCAGCAGCTCATCGAGAGAGTCAGATACGCAGTATTTT
CASSSSRESDTQYF
>-|many|TRBJ1-6|TRBV20-1
TGCAGTGCTAGACCTACAGGGCGGGAAGATTCACCCCTCCACTTT
CSARPTGREDSPLHF
>-|-|TRBJ1-3|TRBV5-1
TGCGCCAGCAGCACCCAAGCAGGGGCGGGAAACACCATATATTTT
CASSTQAGAGNTIYF
>-|few|TRBJ1-1|TRBV2
TGTCCCAGCAGTAAGGACATGGGTTTGGACACTGAAGCTTTCTTT
CPSSKDMGLDTEAFF
>-|many|TRBJ2-7|TRBV20-1
TGCAGTGCTAATGATGGGGGCCGGCTTTACGAGCAGTACTTC
CSANDGGRLYEQYF
>-|many|TRBJ2-1|TRBV7-7
TGTGCCGGTAAAAAGGAGCAGTTCTTC
CAGKKEQFF
>-|-|TRBJ1-2|TRBV6-1
TGTGCCAGCAGTGAAAGGGATGGCTACACCTTC
CASSERDGYTF
>TRBD2|many|TRBJ2-1|TRBV28
TGTGCCAGTACCCCGGGGGGGGCAGACAATGAGCAGTTCTTC
CASTPGGADNEQFF
>-|-|TRBJ2-3|TRBV20-1
TGCAGTGCTACCCCCCGTGGGTTAACAGATACGCAGTATTTT
CSATPRGLTDTQYF
>-|few|TRBJ2-5|TRBV6-6
TGTGCCAGCAGTTACTCAGTGAACCAAGAGACCCAGTACTTC
CASSYSVNQETQYF
>-|many|TRBJ1-4|TRBV5-1
TGCGCCAGCAGCCCTTCACCTGCAACTAATGAAAAACTGTTTTTT
CASSPSPATNEKLFF
>-|-|TRBJ1-1|TRBV6-6
TGTGCCAGCAGTTACGGGGGGATTTCTGGCACTGAAGCTTTCTTT
CASSYGGISGTEAFF
>-|-|TRBJ1-1|TRBV2
TGTGCCAGCAGGGACAGTTTGATAGGTAACACTGAAGCTTTCTTT
CASRDSLIGNTEAFF
>-|many|TRBJ2-2|TRBV9
TGTGCCAGCGGTTATCAGGCGAACACCGGGGAGCTGTTTTTT
CASGYQANTGELFF
>-|many|TRBJ1-1|TRBV23-1
TGCGCCAGCAGTCAATCGCGGGGGGAGAACACTGAAGCTTTCTTT
CASSQSRGENTEAFF
>-|-|TRBJ2-7|TRBV3-1
TGTGCCAGCAGCCAAGGGGACGGAGCCTACGAGCAGTACTTC
CASSQGDGAYEQYF
>-|-|TRBJ2-3|TRBV7-9
TGTGCCAGCAGCTTTCAGCAGGTAGAAGATACGCAGTATTTT
CASSFQQVEDTQYF
>-|many|TRBJ1-1|TRBV3-1
TGTGCCAGCAGCCCCCGGCTGAACACTGAAGCTTTCTTT
CASSPRLNTEAFF
>TRBD2|many|TRBJ2-2|TRBV9
TGTGCCAGCAGCGTAGACGGTGGACTAGTGACCGGGGAGCTGTTTTTT
CASSVDGGLVTGELFF
>TRBD1|many|TRBJ2-1|TRBV10-3
TGTGCCATCAGTGAGGACGGACAGGGTAATTCGTTCTTC
CAISEDGQGNSFF
>-|many|TRBJ1-3|TRBV3-1
TGTGCCAGCAGCCAAGGGCAGCTTGGAAACACCATATATTTT
CASSQGQLGNTIYF
>-|few|TRBJ1-1|TRBV5-1
TGCGCCAGCAGCTTAATTGGCAGATTGAACACTGAAGCTTTCTTT
CASSLIGRLNTEAFF
>-|many|TRBJ1-1|TRBV29-1
TGCAGCGGCCAAGACAGGCCTCCAACTGAAGCTTTCTTT
CSGQDRPPTEAFF
>TRBD2|many|TRBJ2-5|TRBV28
TGTGCCAGCAGTTGGGCGGGGGGAATCCAAGAGACCCAGTACTTC
CASSWAGGIQETQYF
>TRBD1|-|TRBJ1-1|TRBV6-1
TGTGCCAGCAGACGACAGGGGACCACTGAAGCTTTCTTT
CASRRQGTTEAFF
>-|-|TRBJ2-5|TRBV18
TGTGCCAGCTCACCATCCAGGAGAGAGACCCAGTACTTC
CASSPSRRETQYF
>-|many|TRBJ2-1|TRBV7-9
TGTGCCAGCAGCTCTGGACTCGAGCATGAGCAGTTCTTC
CASSSGLEHEQFF
>-|many|TRBJ1-5|TRBV7-2
TGTGCCAGCAGCTTAAGAGAAAATAGCAATCAGCCCCAGCATTTT
CASSLRENSNQPQHF
>TRBD1|-|TRBJ2-7|TRBV28
TGTGCCAGCAGTCTCGGGGGGACAGGGCTGTACGAGCAGTACTTC
CASSLGGTGLYEQYF
>-|few|TRBJ2-7|TRBV7-9
TGTGCCAGCAGCCGCGCAACCCTTTACGAGCAGTACTTC
CASSRATLYEQYF
>-|few|TRBJ2-1|TRBV11-2
TGTGCCAGCAGCCTGGGACGTGCCTACAATGAGCAGTTCTTC
CASSLGRAYNEQFF
>TRBD2|-|TRBJ2-1|TRBV7-6
TGTGCCAGCAGCCCTCGGACTAGCGGGGCCAATGAGCAGTTCTTC
CASSPRTSGANEQFF
>-|many|TRBJ1-1|TRBV6-2/TRBV6-3
TGTGCCAGCAGTTCTAACAACATGAACACTGAAGCTTTCTTT
CASSSNNMNTEAFF
>TRBD1|-|TRBJ1-1|TRBV7-9
TGTGCCAGCAGACTCCGACAGGGGGGAGAAGCTTTCTTT
CASRLRQGGEAFF